The clone carrying this T cell receptor beta chain was recorded at least ten times. As yet, its antigen is unknown. These data originate in a study of Graves' ophthalmopathy and Graves' hyperthyroidism. Whole-study results and caveats: Ophthalmopathy progression was predicted by the model at about 69% sensitivity and 72.22% specificity. Blood also contained most of the expanded thyroid clonotypes above 0.001 frequency.

Investigators amplified TCR beta CDR3 regions from RNA transcripts. HTBI-primed RT-PCR formed the first round, and a multiplex PCR formed the second. Each CDR3 protein is one row after TCRdb ran MiXCR on the multiplex PCR reads. The data contain approximately 460,000 distinct CDR3 sequences, approximately 15% of them singletons. Clinical symptoms, serum thyroxine, TRAb, thyroid ultrasound and orbital computed tomography determined diagnosis. The PBMCs were taken from around 10 ml of fresh peripheral blood. With 5 bases clipped from V and 2 bases from J, the junction kept 8 bases outside the gene matches. This CDR3 has 15 amino acids. CDR1 LGHDT and CDR2 YNNKEL come from the germline V gene (reference sequence).

The TCR comes from a woman aged 25-40 years with Graves' ophthalmopathy. Sequencing input: blood. The V call is TRBV3-1, the J call TRBJ1-1; 7 bases are shared with TRBD1. CDR3 region: CASSRGQNINTEAFF. The CDR3 DNA is TGTGCCAGCAGCAGGGGACAGAATATAAACACTGAAGCTTTCTTT.